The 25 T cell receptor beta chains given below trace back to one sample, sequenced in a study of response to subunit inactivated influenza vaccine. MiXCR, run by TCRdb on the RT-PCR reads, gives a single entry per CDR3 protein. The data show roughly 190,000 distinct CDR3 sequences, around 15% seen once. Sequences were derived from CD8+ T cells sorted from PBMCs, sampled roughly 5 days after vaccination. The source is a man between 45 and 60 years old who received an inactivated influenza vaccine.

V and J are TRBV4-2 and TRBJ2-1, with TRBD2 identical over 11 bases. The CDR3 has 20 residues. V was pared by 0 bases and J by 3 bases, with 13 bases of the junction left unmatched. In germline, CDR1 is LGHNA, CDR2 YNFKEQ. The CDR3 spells CASSQDVRLAGGERYNEQFF. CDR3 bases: TGTGCCAGCAGCCAAGATGTAAGGCTAGCGGGAGGTGAACGCTACAATGAGCAGTTCTTC.

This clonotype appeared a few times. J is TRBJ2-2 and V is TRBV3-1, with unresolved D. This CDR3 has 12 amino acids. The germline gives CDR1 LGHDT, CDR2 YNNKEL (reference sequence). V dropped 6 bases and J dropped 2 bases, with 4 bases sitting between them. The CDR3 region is CASSGNTGELFF. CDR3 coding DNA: TGTGCCAGCAGTGGCAACACCGGGGAGCTGTTTTTT.

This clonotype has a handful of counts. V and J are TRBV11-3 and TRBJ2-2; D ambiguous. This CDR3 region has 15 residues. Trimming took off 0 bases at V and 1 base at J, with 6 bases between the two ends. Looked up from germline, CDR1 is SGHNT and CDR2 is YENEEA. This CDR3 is CASSLDVGNTGELFF. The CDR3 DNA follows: TGTGCCAGCAGCTTAGACGTGGGGAACACCGGGGAGCTGTTTTTT.

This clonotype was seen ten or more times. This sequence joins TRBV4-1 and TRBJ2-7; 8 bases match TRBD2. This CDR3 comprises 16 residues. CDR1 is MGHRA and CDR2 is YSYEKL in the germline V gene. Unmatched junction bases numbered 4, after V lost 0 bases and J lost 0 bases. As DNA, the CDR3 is TGCGCCAGCAGCCAAGATACTAGCGGTAGCTCCTACGAGCAGTACTTC. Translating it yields CASSQDTSGSSYEQYF.

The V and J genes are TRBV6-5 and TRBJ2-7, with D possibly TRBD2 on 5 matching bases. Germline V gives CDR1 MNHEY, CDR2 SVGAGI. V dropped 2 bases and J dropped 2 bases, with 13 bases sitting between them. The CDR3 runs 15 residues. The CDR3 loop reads CASSYPEGLAYEQYF. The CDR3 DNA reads TGTGCCAGCAGTTACCCCGAGGGCCTCGCCTACGAGCAGTACTTC.

The CDR3 spells CASSLALAVYNEQFF. In DNA form, the CDR3 reads TGTGCCAGCAGCTTAGCACTAGCGGTCTACAATGAGCAGTTCTTC. This chain uses TRBV7-9 with TRBJ2-1, with 8 bases identical to TRBD2. CDR3 length: 15 amino acids. With 0 bases clipped from V and 3 bases from J, the junction kept 1 base outside the gene matches. CDR1 is SEHNR, CDR2 FQNEAQ, per germline (reference sequence).

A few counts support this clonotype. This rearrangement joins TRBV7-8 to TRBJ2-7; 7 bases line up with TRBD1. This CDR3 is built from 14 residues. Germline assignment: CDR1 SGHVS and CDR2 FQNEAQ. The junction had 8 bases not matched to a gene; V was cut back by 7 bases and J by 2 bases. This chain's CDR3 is CASTEQGTTYEQYF. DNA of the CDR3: TGTGCCAGCACCGAACAGGGGACGACCTACGAGCAGTACTTC. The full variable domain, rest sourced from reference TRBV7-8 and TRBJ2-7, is GAGVSQSPRYKVAKRGQDVALRCDPISGHVSLFWYQQALGQGPEFLTYFQNEAQLDKSGLPSDRFFAERPEGSVSTLKIQRTQQEDSAVYLCASTEQGTTYEQYFGPGTRLTVT.

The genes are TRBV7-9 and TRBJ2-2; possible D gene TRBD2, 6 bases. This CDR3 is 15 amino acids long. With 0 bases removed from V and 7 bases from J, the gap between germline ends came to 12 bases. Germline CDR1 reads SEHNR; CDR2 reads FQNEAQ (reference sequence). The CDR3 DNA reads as TGTGCCAGCAGCTTAGCGCAGGAGGGGATCGGGGAGCTGTTTTTT. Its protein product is CASSLAQEGIGELFF.

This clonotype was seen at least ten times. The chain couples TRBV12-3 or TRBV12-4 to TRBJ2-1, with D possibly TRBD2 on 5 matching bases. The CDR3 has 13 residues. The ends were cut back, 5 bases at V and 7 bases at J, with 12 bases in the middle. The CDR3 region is CASSVGGLNEQFF. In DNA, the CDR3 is TGTGCCAGCAGTGTGGGCGGACTTAATGAGCAGTTCTTC.

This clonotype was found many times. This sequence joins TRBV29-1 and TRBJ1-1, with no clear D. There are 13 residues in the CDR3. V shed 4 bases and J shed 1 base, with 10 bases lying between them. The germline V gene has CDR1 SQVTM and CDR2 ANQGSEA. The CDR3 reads CSVGPRSNTEAFF. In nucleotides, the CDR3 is TGCAGCGTTGGACCCCGGTCGAACACTGAAGCTTTCTTT.

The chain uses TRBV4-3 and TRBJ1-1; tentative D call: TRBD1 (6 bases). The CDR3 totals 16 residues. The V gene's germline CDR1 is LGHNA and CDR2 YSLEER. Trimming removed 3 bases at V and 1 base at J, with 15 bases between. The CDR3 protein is CASSQDPGQQNTEAFF. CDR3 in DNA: TGCGCCAGCAGCCAGGACCCGGGACAACAGAACACTGAAGCTTTCTTT.

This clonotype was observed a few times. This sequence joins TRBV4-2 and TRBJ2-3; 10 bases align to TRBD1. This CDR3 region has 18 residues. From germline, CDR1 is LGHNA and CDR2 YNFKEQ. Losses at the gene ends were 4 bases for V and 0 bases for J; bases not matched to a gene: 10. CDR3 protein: CASSRQNTGQGSTDTQYF. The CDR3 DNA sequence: TGTGCCAGCAGCCGACAGAACACGGGACAGGGGAGCACAGATACGCAGTATTTT.

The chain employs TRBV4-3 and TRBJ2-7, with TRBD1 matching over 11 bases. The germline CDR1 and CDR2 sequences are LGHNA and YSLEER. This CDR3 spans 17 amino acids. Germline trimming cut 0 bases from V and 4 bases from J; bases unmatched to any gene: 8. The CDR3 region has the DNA TGCGCCAGCAGCCAAGAACCCCGGGACAGGGGGTGGTACGAGCAGTACTTC. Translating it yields CASSQEPRDRGWYEQYF.

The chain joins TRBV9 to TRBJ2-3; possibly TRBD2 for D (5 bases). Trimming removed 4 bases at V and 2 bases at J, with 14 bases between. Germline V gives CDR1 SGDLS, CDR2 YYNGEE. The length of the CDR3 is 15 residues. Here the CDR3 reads CASSRRLRATDTQYF. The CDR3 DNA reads TGTGCCAGCAGCAGACGACTGAGGGCCACAGATACGCAGTATTTT.

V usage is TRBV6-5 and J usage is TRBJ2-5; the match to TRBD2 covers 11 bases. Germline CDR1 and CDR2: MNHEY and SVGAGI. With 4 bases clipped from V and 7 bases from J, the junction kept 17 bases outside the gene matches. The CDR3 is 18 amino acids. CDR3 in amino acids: CASSFLPTSGVNGGTQYF. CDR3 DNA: TGTGCCAGCAGTTTCCTACCGACTAGCGGGGTAAACGGAGGGACCCAGTACTTC.

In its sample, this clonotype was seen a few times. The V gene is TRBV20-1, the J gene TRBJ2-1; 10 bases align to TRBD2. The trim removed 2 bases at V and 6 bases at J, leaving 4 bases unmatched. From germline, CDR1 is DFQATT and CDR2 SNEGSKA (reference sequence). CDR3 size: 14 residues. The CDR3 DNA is TGCAGTGCTAGAAAGGGACTAGCGATCAATGAGCAGTTCTTC. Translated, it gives CSARKGLAINEQFF.

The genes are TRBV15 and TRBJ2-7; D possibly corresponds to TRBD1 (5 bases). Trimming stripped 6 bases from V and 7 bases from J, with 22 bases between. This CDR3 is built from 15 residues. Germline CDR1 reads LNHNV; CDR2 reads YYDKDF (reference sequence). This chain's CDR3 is CATRGDPGKDGEQYF. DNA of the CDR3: TGTGCCACCAGAGGGGATCCAGGGAAAGACGGGGAGCAGTACTTC.

The CDR3 nucleotides read TGTGCCAGCATGATAGCGGGAGGATTCTACGAGCAGTACTTC. Its protein product is CASMIAGGFYEQYF. V and J are TRBV28 and TRBJ2-7, with TRBD2 identical over 10 bases. The germline V gene encodes CDR1 MDHEN and CDR2 SYDVKM. The trim removed 7 bases at V and 3 bases at J, leaving 6 bases unmatched. This CDR3 has 14 residues.

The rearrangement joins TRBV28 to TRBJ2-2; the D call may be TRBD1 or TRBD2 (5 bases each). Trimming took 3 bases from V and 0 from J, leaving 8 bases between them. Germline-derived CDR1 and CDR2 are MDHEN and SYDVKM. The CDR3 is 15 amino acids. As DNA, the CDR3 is TGTGCCAGCAGTTTCGGGACCGCGAACACCGGGGAGCTGTTTTTT. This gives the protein CASSFGTANTGELFF. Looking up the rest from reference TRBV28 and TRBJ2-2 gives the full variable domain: DVKVTQSSRYLVKRTGEKVFLECVQDMDHENMFWYRQDPGLGLRLIYFSYDVKMKEKGDIPEGYSVSREKKERFSLILESASTNQTSMYLCASSFGTANTGELFFGEGSRLTVL.

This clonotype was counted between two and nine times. CDR3 in amino acids: CASSPIVPNEEQFF. CDR3 DNA: TGTGCCAGCAGTCCCATTGTTCCCAATGAGGAGCAGTTCTTC. V gene TRBV6-1 combines with J gene TRBJ2-1, with D unresolved. Between the trimmed V and J ends, which lost 5 bases and 10 bases, there was a span of 18 bases. CDR3 size: 14 residues. Germline CDR1 is MNHNS and CDR2 is SASEGT.

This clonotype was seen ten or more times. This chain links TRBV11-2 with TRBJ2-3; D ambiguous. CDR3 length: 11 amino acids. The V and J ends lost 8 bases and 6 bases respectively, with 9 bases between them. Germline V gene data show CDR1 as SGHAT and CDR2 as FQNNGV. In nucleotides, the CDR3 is TGTGCCAGCGGCGGTTGGGATACGCAGTATTTT. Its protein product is CASGGWDTQYF.

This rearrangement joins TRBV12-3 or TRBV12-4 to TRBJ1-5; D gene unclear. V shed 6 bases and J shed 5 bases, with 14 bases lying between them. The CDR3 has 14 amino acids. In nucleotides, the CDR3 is TGTGCCAGCAGCCCCCCCGGACTTTATCAGCCCCAGCATTTT. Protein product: CASSPPGLYQPQHF.

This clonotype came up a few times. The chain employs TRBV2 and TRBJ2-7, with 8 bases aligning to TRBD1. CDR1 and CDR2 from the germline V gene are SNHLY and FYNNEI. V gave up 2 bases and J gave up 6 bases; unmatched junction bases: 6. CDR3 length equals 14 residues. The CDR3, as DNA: TGTGCCAGCAGTGAACCCCAGGGGGCTGGCGAGCAGTACTTC. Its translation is CASSEPQGAGEQYF.

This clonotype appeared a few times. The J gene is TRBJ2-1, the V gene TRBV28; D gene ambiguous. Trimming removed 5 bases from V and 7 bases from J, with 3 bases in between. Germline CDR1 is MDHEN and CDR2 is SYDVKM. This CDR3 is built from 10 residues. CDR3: CASSVNEQFF. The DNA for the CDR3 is TGTGCCAGCAGTGTAAATGAGCAGTTCTTC.

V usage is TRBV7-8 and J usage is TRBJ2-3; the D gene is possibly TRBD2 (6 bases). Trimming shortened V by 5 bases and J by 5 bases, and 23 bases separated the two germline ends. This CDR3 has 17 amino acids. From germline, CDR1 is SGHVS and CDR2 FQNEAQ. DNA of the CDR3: TGTGCCAGCAGCCCCGCGACGGGGGACCGATTTATAGATACGCAGTATTTT. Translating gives CASSPATGDRFIDTQYF.